These 20 T cell receptor beta chains were sequenced from one sample in a study of T cells in Graves' hyperthyroidism and ophthalmopathy. There were TCR beta CDR3 regions amplified from RNA transcripts. When the TCR CDR3 underwent first-round RT-PCR, the HTBI primer set was used. In TCRdb, the multiplex PCR reads were re-called with MiXCR into one record per CDR3 protein. The table lists hundreds of thousands of distinct CDR3 sequences, 14% to 15% of them singletons. The specimen was blood. These receptors were obtained from a woman in her twenties or thirties with Graves' hyperthyroidism.

The V and J genes are TRBV28 and TRBJ2-7; possible D gene TRBD1, 6 bases. Germline lookup yields CDR1 MDHEN and CDR2 SYDVKM. This CDR3 has 15 amino acids. Trimming shortened V by 6 bases and J by 0 bases, and 15 bases separated the two germline ends. In DNA form, the CDR3 reads TGTGCCAGCAGCCCGGGACACCTACGCTCCTACGAGCAGTACTTC. Amino acid sequence: CASSPGHLRSYEQYF.

V is TRBV9 and J is TRBJ2-1; D perhaps matches TRBD2 (5 bases). Trimming took 0 bases from V and 2 from J, leaving 12 bases between them. The germline V gene encodes CDR1 SGDLS and CDR2 YYNGEE. CDR3 length: 16 amino acids. The CDR3 coding sequence is TGTGCCAGCAGCGTAGTAGGAGGCCCTACCTACAATGAGCAGTTCTTC. It is translated as CASSVVGGPTYNEQFF. The full variable domain, rest sourced from reference TRBV9 and TRBJ2-1, is DSGVTQTPKHLITATGQRVTLRCSPRSGDLSVYWYQQSLDQGLQFLIQYYNGEERAKGNILERFSAQQFPDLHSELNLSSLELGDSALYFCASSVVGGPTYNEQFFGPGTRLTVL.

This rearrangement joins TRBV6-1 to TRBJ2-7, with D perhaps being TRBD1 or TRBD2 (5 bases each). Germline V gives CDR1 MNHNS, CDR2 SASEGT. The CDR3 contains 15 residues. Trimming removed 5 bases at V and 2 bases at J, with 16 bases between. For the CDR3, the DNA is TGTGCCAGCAGTCTACTAGGGACGGGTCCCTACGAGCAGTACTTC. Translating gives CASSLLGTGPYEQYF.

This clonotype was detected many times. The chain is built from TRBV18 and TRBJ1-1, with D hard to call. V gave up 3 bases and J gave up 3 bases, with 14 bases separating them. Per germline, CDR1 KGHSH and CDR2 LQKENI. The CDR3 extends over 15 amino acids. CDR3 sequence: CASSPYTPGDTEAFF. The CDR3 nucleotides read TGTGCCAGCTCACCGTACACGCCCGGGGACACTGAAGCTTTCTTT.

CDR3 bases: TGTGCCAGCAGCCGTGGACTAGCGGGAGGGGGCACAGATACGCAGTATTTT. It translates to CASSRGLAGGGTDTQYF. The gene calls are TRBV7-9 and TRBJ2-3, with 15 positions matching TRBD2. The V gene end was trimmed by 5 bases and the J gene end by 1 base; junction bases not matched to a gene: 4. Germline lookup yields CDR1 SEHNR and CDR2 FQNEAQ (reference sequence). This CDR3 has 17 amino acids.

J is TRBJ2-1 and V is TRBV7-2; 9 nucleotides line up with TRBD2. V lost 1 base, J lost 9 bases, and 13 bases stayed unmatched. Germline CDR1 SGHTA, CDR2 FQGNSA. This CDR3 spans 17 amino acids. The CDR3 protein is CASSLDGREGTYGEQFF. The DNA for the CDR3 is TGTGCCAGCAGCTTAGATGGGCGGGAGGGCACCTATGGTGAGCAGTTCTTC.

This clonotype was found many times. V is TRBV5-1 and J is TRBJ1-3; D remains unclear. This CDR3 comprises 15 residues. CDR1 and CDR2 (germline): SGHRS, YFSETQ. V was clipped by 0 bases and J by 2 bases, with 9 bases between them. Here the CDR3 DNA reads TGCGCCAGCAGCTTGGTGGCTGTACCTGGAAACACCATATATTTT. It yields the protein CASSLVAVPGNTIYF.

This clonotype was seen repeatedly, ten times or more. The rearrangement uses TRBV11-3 and TRBJ2-1; 13 nucleotides agree with TRBD2. This CDR3 has 16 amino acids. V dropped 3 bases and J dropped 3; count of bases not matched to a gene: 2. Germline V gives CDR1 SGHNT, CDR2 YENEEA. CDR3 residues: CASSLGLAGIYNEQFF. CDR3 nucleotide sequence: TGTGCCAGCAGCTTGGGACTAGCGGGGATCTACAATGAGCAGTTCTTC.

This clonotype was counted ten times or more. This chain connects TRBV7-8 to TRBJ1-2; unclear D gene. CDR1 is SGHVS, CDR2 FQNEAQ, per germline. There are 14 residues in the CDR3. V was pared by 1 base and J by 2 bases, with 8 bases between. CDR3 amino acids: CASSLEDGNYGYTF. The DNA of the CDR3 is TGTGCCAGCAGCTTAGAAGACGGAAACTATGGCTACACCTTC.

This clonotype showed up many times. V is TRBV6-1 and J is TRBJ1-1, with D unresolved. Germline assignment: CDR1 MNHNS and CDR2 SASEGT. The CDR3 spans 13 residues. The V end was cut by 6 bases, the J end by 1 base, with 9 bases between. In DNA, the CDR3 is TGTGCCAGCAGCCTACATCGGAACACTGAAGCTTTCTTT. It encodes CASSLHRNTEAFF.

The chain combines TRBV10-3 with TRBJ1-4; D ambiguous. V was pared by 0 bases and J by 8 bases, with 10 bases between. Germline CDR1 is ENHRY and CDR2 is SYGVKD. This CDR3 is 14 amino acids long. The CDR3 DNA is TGTGCCATCAGTGAGTCGACGGGTGTGGAAAAACTGTTTTTT. Translating gives CAISESTGVEKLFF.

This clonotype has ten or more counts. This chain joins TRBV3-1 and TRBJ1-1; 10 positions agree with TRBD1. CDR1 is LGHDT and CDR2 is YNNKEL in the germline V gene (reference sequence). The junction had 5 bases not matched to a gene; V was cut back by 4 bases and J by 9 bases. This CDR3 has 13 amino acids. CDR3 DNA sequence: TGTGCCAGCAGCCGAAAGGGACAGGGGAAAGCTTTCTTT. Amino acids: CASSRKGQGKAFF.

This rearrangement joins TRBV20-1 to TRBJ2-5; D may correspond to TRBD1 or TRBD2 (5 bases each). There are 18 residues in the CDR3. Germline V lookup: CDR1 DFQATT, CDR2 SNEGSKA (reference sequence). Trimming took 3 bases from V and 7 from J, leaving 30 bases between them. CDR3 sequence reads: CSARGVGWDAPEGRTQYF. For the CDR3, the DNA is TGCAGTGCTAGGGGCGTGGGGTGGGACGCCCCCGAAGGTAGGACCCAGTACTTC.

This clonotype has a count of ten or more. This chain uses TRBV2 with TRBJ2-4; D unresolved. Trimming stripped 4 bases from V and 6 bases from J, with 16 bases between. Germline values: CDR1 SNHLY, CDR2 FYNNEI. This CDR3 comprises 15 residues. The CDR3 here is CASSVAIQIGNIQYF. CDR3 in DNA: TGTGCCAGCAGTGTCGCTATCCAGATTGGAAACATTCAGTACTTC.

The chain uses TRBV2 and TRBJ1-5; 7 bases fit TRBD1. The CDR3 extends over 15 amino acids. The trim removed 6 bases at V and 1 base at J, leaving 6 bases unmatched. Germline-derived CDR1 and CDR2 are SNHLY and FYNNEI. DNA for the CDR3: TGTGCCAGCAGCTGGGGACAGCCCAGCAATCAGCCCCAGCATTTT. It yields the protein CASSWGQPSNQPQHF.

There are many counts of this clonotype. This chain uses TRBV28 with TRBJ1-5, with TRBD1 matching 7 bases. The CDR3 extends over 14 amino acids. V dropped 5 bases and J dropped 4; count of bases not matched to a gene: 5. Germline lookup yields CDR1 MDHEN and CDR2 SYDVKM. The CDR3 DNA is TGTGCCAGCAGTACCTCGACAGGGAATCAGCCCCAGCATTTT. Its protein product is CASSTSTGNQPQHF.

This clonotype came up a few times. The gene calls are TRBV20-1 and TRBJ2-5, with D tentatively TRBD2 (5 bases). CDR1 and CDR2 (germline): DFQATT, SNEGSKA (reference sequence). Trimming took 3 bases from V and 1 from J, leaving 18 bases between them. The CDR3 runs to 16 residues. The CDR3 loop reads CSASRSVALSQETQYF. The CDR3 nucleotides read TGCAGTGCTAGTCGGTCGGTAGCGTTGTCCCAAGAGACCCAGTACTTC.

This clonotype has a handful of counts. The chain is built from TRBV20-1 and TRBJ1-5, with 8 bases identical to TRBD1. Germline CDR1 DFQATT, CDR2 SNEGSKA (reference sequence). The CDR3 has 14 residues. Trimming cost V 6 bases and J 6 bases; bases outside gene matches: 10. The CDR3 protein is CSAKDREVRQPQHF. CDR3 DNA: TGCAGTGCAAAGGACAGGGAGGTTCGTCAGCCCCAGCATTTT.

This clonotype was detected many times. The chain combines TRBV12-3 or TRBV12-4 with TRBJ1-3; weak D call: TRBD1 (5 bases). This CDR3 contains 13 residues. The ends were cut back, 6 bases at V and 8 bases at J, with 14 bases in the middle. This CDR3 is CASSSGRGDTIYF. The CDR3 region has the DNA TGTGCCAGCAGCTCGGGACGAGGGGACACCATATATTTT.

Ten or more counts support this clonotype. This chain connects TRBV20-1 to TRBJ2-7; D is undetermined. V was clipped by 7 bases and J by 0 bases, with 16 bases between them. This CDR3 contains 14 residues. Germline V gene lookup returns CDR1 DFQATT and CDR2 SNEGSKA (reference sequence). CDR3 residues: CSGVGGESSYEQYF. The CDR3 nucleotides are TGCAGTGGGGTGGGCGGCGAGAGCTCCTACGAGCAGTACTTC.